This T cell receptor beta chain is drawn from a study of Ad26.COV2.S vaccination and SARS-CoV-2 variants. The overall study: Participants got Ad26.COV2.S intramuscularly, once or twice 56 days apart.

The treatment: around 19 received Ad26.COV2.S at low or high dose, single or two shots; about 5 received placebo; per-sample allocation not given. At day 63 after the first vaccine or placebo injection, samples were drawn. Participants' vaccine, an Ad26 vector, delivered Wuhan-strain SARS-CoV-2 spike. Assay: immunoSEQ multiplex PCR; the TCRdb copy retains only in-frame clones and omits some. The data show some 250,000 clones, approximately 88% seen once. Germline assignment: CDR1 LNHDA and CDR2 SQIVND (reference sequence). The CDR3 has 14 residues. V was cut by 5 bases and J by 1 base, with 12 bases left in between.

The specimen was peripheral blood, collected in a trial of Ad26.COV2.S vaccine versus placebo. This sequence originates from a person aged 18-60 years who received the Ad26.COV2.S COVID-19 vaccine or a placebo. The rearrangement links TRBV19 to TRBJ2-7, with D possibly matching TRBD1 (5 bases). CDR3 region: CASSQTVQSYEQYF. CDR3 DNA sequence: TGTGCCAGTAGTCAGACAGTCCAATCCTACGAGCAGTACTTC.